The clone carrying this T cell receptor (beta chain) was counted ten times or more. Antigen: not known. Treatment of any kind had been given to no patient before thyroid surgery. This entry comes from a study of metastatic and nonmetastatic thyroid tumors. V gave up 0 bases and J gave up 2 bases, with 11 bases separating them. CDR3 length: 15 amino acids. Looked up from germline, CDR1 is DFQATT and CDR2 is SNEGSKA (reference sequence). TCRdb re-processed the PCR reads through MiXCR. This sample carries about 85,000 clones, around 9.1% of them seen once, and the ten largest clones take 8% to 10%. Study results and limitations: Patients with malignant thyroid tumors reportedly had significantly higher TCR beta diversity than those with benign nodules, in blood and tumor.

The gene calls are TRBV20-1 and TRBJ1-5; D possibly corresponds to TRBD1 (5 bases). The sample comprised blood. This clonotype was sampled from a female donor with papillary thyroid cancer or a benign thyroid nodule (not recorded which). Some clones in this sample may be carry-over from other donors' samples. The CDR3 bases are TGCAGTGCTAGAGAAACGGGGGGTGGCAATCAGCCCCAGCATTTT. The encoded protein is CSARETGGGNQPQHF.